Sequencing of this TCR beta chain was carried out in a study of blood T cell repertoires in COVID-19. Turning to the study itself: PBMCs, B-cell-depleted T cells, or T cells were the source of the cDNA or gDNA that made up the material.

This CDR3 has 16 amino acids. Germline CDR1 and CDR2: LNHNV and YYDKDF (reference sequence). V shed 4 bases and J shed 4 bases, with 14 bases lying between them. Libraries were prepared by immunoSEQ multiplex PCR; TCRdb keeps only in-frame clonotypes and omits some of them. This table has tens of thousands of clones, around 90% appearing once. The receptor's source is a man aged 55 to 70 with acute or convalescent COVID-19. The J gene is TRBJ2-6, the V gene TRBV15; tentative D call: TRBD1 (6 bases). The source material was peripheral blood. The CDR3 is CATSKDSKAGANVLTF. The CDR3 nucleotides read TGTGCCACCAGCAAGGACAGCAAGGCCGGGGCCAACGTCCTGACTTTC. Combining the CDR3 with reference TRBV15 and TRBJ2-6 gives the whole variable domain DAMVIQNPRYQVTQFGKPVTLSCSQTLNHNVMYWYQQKSSQAPKLLFHYYDKDFNNEADTPDNFQSRRPNTSFCFLDIRSPGLGDTAMYLCATSKDSKAGANVLTFGAGSRLTVL.